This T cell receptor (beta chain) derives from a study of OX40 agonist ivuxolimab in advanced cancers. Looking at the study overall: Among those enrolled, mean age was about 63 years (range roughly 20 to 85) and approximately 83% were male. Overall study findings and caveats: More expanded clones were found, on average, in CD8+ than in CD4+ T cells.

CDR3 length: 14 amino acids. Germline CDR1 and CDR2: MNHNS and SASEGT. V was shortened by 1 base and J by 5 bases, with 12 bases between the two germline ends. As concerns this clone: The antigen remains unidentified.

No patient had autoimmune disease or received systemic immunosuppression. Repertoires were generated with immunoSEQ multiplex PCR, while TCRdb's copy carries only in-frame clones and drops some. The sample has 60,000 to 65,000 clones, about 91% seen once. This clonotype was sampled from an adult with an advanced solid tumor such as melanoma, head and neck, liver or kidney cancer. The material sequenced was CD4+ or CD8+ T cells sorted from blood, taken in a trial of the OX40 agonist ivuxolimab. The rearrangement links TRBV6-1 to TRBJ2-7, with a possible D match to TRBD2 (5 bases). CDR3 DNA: TGTGCCAGCAGTGAAGGGAGAGGGTCGGACGAGCAGTACTTC. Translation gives CASSEGRGSDEQYF.